The clone carrying this T cell receptor beta chain was detected only a few times. The sample comes from a study of T cell responses to AZD1222 COVID-19 vaccine. The CDR3 totals 15 residues. The V end lost 1 base, the J end lost 2 bases, and 9 bases lay between the germline ends. Germline V gene data show CDR1 as SGHTA and CDR2 as FQGNSA. Assay used: immunoSEQ multiplex PCR; TCRdb lists only in-frame clones, some missing. Among about 85,000 clones listed, 80% to 90% were seen once. The sample was peripheral blood, taken on day 0 of AZD1222 vaccination. This receptor was taken from an adult in good health. This chain connects TRBV7-2 to TRBJ1-5, with D hard to call. This CDR3 reads CASSLGVTGNQPQHF. The CDR3 bases are TGTGCCAGCAGCTTAGGGGTTACGGGCAATCAGCCCCAGCATTTT.